These 28 T cell receptor beta chains were sequenced from one sample in a study of T cell clonotyping in hematopoietic cell transplantation. TCRdb's table, derived via immunoSEQ multiplex PCR, lists solely in-frame clones and lacks some. The table has over 10,000 clones, approximately 89% seen once. Sample: peripheral blood mononuclear cells. The receptor set was obtained from a woman aged 45-59 years in good health. Some clones in this sample may be carry-over from other donors' samples.

V and J are TRBV19 and TRBJ1-1; D might be TRBD1 (6 bases). CDR1 LNHDA and CDR2 SQIVND come from the germline V gene (reference sequence). CDR3 length: 15 amino acids. V dropped 6 bases and J dropped 0 bases, with 14 bases sitting between them. CDR3 amino acids: CASRMDRRMNTEAFF. CDR3 nucleotides: TGTGCCAGTAGAATGGACAGAAGGATGAACACTGAAGCTTTCTTT.

This clone is a singleton in its sample. The chain uses TRBV5-8 and TRBJ1-2; possibly TRBD1 for D (5 bases). Trimming left V 0 bases short and J 3 bases short, with 12 bases between. This CDR3 spans 15 amino acids. Germline loops: CDR1 SGHTS, CDR2 YDEGEE. In nucleotides, the CDR3 is TGTGCCAGCAGCTTGGCCTGGACATCTTACTATGGCTACACCTTC. Its protein is CASSLAWTSYYGYTF.

In this sample, this clone turned up once. The V and J genes are TRBV30 and TRBJ2-7, with D hard to call. CDR1 and CDR2 from the germline V gene are GTSNPN and SVGIG (reference sequence). The CDR3 extends over 17 amino acids. V gave up 0 bases and J gave up 5 bases, with 23 bases separating them. The CDR3 DNA is TGTGCCTGGAGTGTACTTGAAAGAGGAATCGGATACCACGAGCAGTACTTC. Protein product: CAWSVLERGIGYHEQYF.

The rearrangement uses TRBV28 and TRBJ1-5; perhaps TRBD1 as D (6 bases). This CDR3 has 14 amino acids. V gave up 6 bases and J gave up 4 bases, with 13 bases separating them. Germline loops: CDR1 MDHEN, CDR2 SYDVKM. The CDR3 loop is CASRSTGPNQPQHF. The DNA for the CDR3 is TGTGCCAGCAGGTCTACAGGGCCGAATCAGCCCCAGCATTTT.

Only one count was recorded for this clone. The V and J genes are TRBV11-3 and TRBJ2-1; D is undetermined. The CDR3 has 11 amino acids. Trimming pared 6 bases from V and 5 bases from J, leaving 5 bases between. Germline V lookup: CDR1 SGHNT, CDR2 YENEEA. The DNA for the CDR3 is TGTGCCAGCAGTCAGGACAATGAGCAGTTCTTC. It is translated as CASSQDNEQFF.

This clone was picked up one time. The V and J genes are TRBV7-2 and TRBJ2-7, with D possibly being TRBD1 or TRBD2 (6 bases each). The CDR3 is 18 amino acids. Germline V gene lookup returns CDR1 SGHTA and CDR2 FQGNSA. Trimming left V 1 base short and J 3 bases short, with 22 bases between. The CDR3 protein is CASSLEWDTVWEDYEQYF. For the CDR3, the DNA is TGTGCCAGCAGCTTAGAGTGGGACACGGTGTGGGAGGACTACGAGCAGTACTTC.

The genes are TRBV10-1 and TRBJ2-2; D remains ambiguous. This CDR3 spans 17 amino acids. Trimming removed 8 bases at V and 4 bases at J, with 23 bases between. Looked up from germline, CDR1 is WNHNN and CDR2 is SYGVQD (reference sequence). Here the CDR3 reads CASGNLGNLASTGELFF. The DNA of the CDR3 is TGCGCCAGCGGAAACCTTGGAAACCTCGCGAGCACCGGGGAGCTGTTTTTT.

The V gene is TRBV14, the J gene TRBJ2-1; 8 positions match TRBD1. Per germline, CDR1 SGHDN and CDR2 FVKESK. The V and J ends lost 2 bases and 3 bases, in that order; junction bases with no gene match: 6. This CDR3 is built from 16 residues. This CDR3 is CASSQFTGGIYNEQFF. The CDR3 bases are TGTGCCAGCAGCCAATTTACAGGGGGAATCTACAATGAGCAGTTCTTC.

This clone was counted once. J is TRBJ1-2 and V is TRBV19, with 8 bases matching TRBD1. Per germline, CDR1 LNHDA and CDR2 SQIVND (reference sequence). The CDR3 extends over 15 amino acids. Germline trimming cut 6 bases from V and 5 bases from J; bases unmatched to any gene: 11. CDR3 DNA: TGTGCCAGTAGCCCTAGGACAGGGTTGTCATATGGCTACACCTTC. Protein product: CASSPRTGLSYGYTF.

The chain carries TRBV27 and TRBJ2-1; D remains unclear. The CDR3 runs to 13 residues. Trimming stripped 5 bases from V and 10 bases from J, with 15 bases between. Germline V gives CDR1 MNHEY, CDR2 SMNVEV (reference sequence). CDR3 coding DNA: TGTGCCAGCAGTACTAACGCCCCCTCAGAGCAGTTCTTC. Encoded protein: CASSTNAPSEQFF.

CDR3 bases: TGTGCCAGCCGAAACAGGGGCCGGAACACTGAAGCTTTCTTT. It encodes CASRNRGRNTEAFF. This chain uses TRBV7-2 with TRBJ1-1; 7 bases line up with TRBD1. Germline V gene sequence: CDR1 SGHTA, CDR2 FQGNSA. Losses at the gene ends were 8 bases for V and 1 base for J; bases not matched to a gene: 7. CDR3 size: 14 residues.

The chain uses TRBV6-6 and TRBJ1-4; no firm D call. The CDR3 sequence is 14 residues long. Between the trimmed V and J ends, which lost 7 bases and 8 bases, there was a span of 17 bases. CDR1 is MNHNY, CDR2 SVGAGI, per germline (reference sequence). CDR3 DNA: TGTGCCAGCACTGCCTCGGGTGGTGGAGAAAAACTGTTTTTT. Translating gives CASTASGGGEKLFF.

This clone turned up a few times. This sequence joins TRBV19 and TRBJ1-1; no definite D call. The CDR3 extends over 14 amino acids. The V and J ends lost 3 bases and 1 base respectively, with 9 bases between them. Germline CDR1 LNHDA, CDR2 SQIVND (reference sequence). The DNA for the CDR3 is TGTGCCAGTAGTATTTGGGCAGAGAACACTGAAGCTTTCTTT. Protein sequence: CASSIWAENTEAFF. The whole variable domain, filled in from reference TRBV19 and TRBJ1-1, reads DGGITQSPKYLFRKEGQNVTLSCEQNLNHDAMYWYRQDPGQGLRLIYYSQIVNDFQKGDIAEGYSVSREKKESFPLTVTSAQKNPTAFYLCASSIWAENTEAFFGQGTRLTVV.

This chain joins TRBV7-9 and TRBJ2-1; possible D gene TRBD2, 5 bases. V was trimmed by 1 base and J by 9 bases, leaving 10 bases between them. This CDR3 is built from 13 residues. Germline CDR1 reads SEHNR; CDR2 reads FQNEAQ (reference sequence). The CDR3 region has the DNA TGTGCCAGCAGCTTAGACCAACTAGGTGAGCAGTTCTTC. Amino acid sequence: CASSLDQLGEQFF.

This clone showed up just a few times. In DNA form, the CDR3 reads TGTGCCAGCAGTCAAACCGACGACAGGCAGAAGGTACAGACCCAGTACTTC. It encodes CASSQTDDRQKVQTQYF. The genes are TRBV27 and TRBJ2-5; D might be TRBD1 (6 bases). This CDR3 has 17 amino acids. Germline values: CDR1 MNHEY, CDR2 SMNVEV (reference sequence). V was trimmed by 5 bases and J by 6 bases, leaving 25 bases between them.

V and J are TRBV19 and TRBJ1-2, with D possibly TRBD1 on 5 matching bases. This CDR3 is 17 amino acids long. Trimming cost V 8 bases and J 5 bases, with 27 bases left between them. Germline CDR1 reads LNHDA; CDR2 reads SQIVND (reference sequence). This chain's CDR3 is CASLPLDKALLGYGYTF. CDR3 nucleotides: TGTGCCAGTCTTCCTCTGGACAAGGCGCTGCTAGGGTATGGCTACACCTTC.

This chain links TRBV6-5 with TRBJ2-3; 8 nucleotides match TRBD1. The V segment lost 5 bases and the J segment 3 bases; nucleotides outside the gene matches: 4. Germline values: CDR1 MNHEY, CDR2 SVGAGI. This CDR3 region has 14 residues. CDR3 protein: CASSQYRGTDTQYF. The CDR3 nucleotides read TGTGCCAGCAGTCAGTACAGGGGGACAGATACGCAGTATTTT.

This clone was recorded once. The chain combines TRBV5-1 with TRBJ1-1; possible D gene TRBD1, 6 bases. Per the germline V gene, CDR1 is SGHRS and CDR2 is YFSETQ. This CDR3 contains 16 residues. Trimming left V 3 bases short and J 0 bases short, with 15 bases between. The CDR3 here is CASSSIRTGLNTEAFF. The CDR3 bases are TGCGCCAGCAGCTCGATCCGAACAGGGTTGAACACTGAAGCTTTCTTT.

This clone has only one observation. The chain uses TRBV5-4 and TRBJ2-1; D is perhaps TRBD2 (5 bases). The CDR3 length is 15 residues. The V gene's germline CDR1 is SGHNT and CDR2 YYREEE (reference sequence). V gave up 4 bases and J gave up 9 bases, with 20 bases separating them. CDR3 protein: CASSRTNTRPSEQFF. The CDR3 nucleotides read TGTGCCAGCAGCCGCACAAATACTAGGCCGAGTGAGCAGTTCTTC.

V gene TRBV10-3 combines with J gene TRBJ2-1, with D maybe TRBD2 (7 bases). CDR1 is ENHRY and CDR2 is SYGVKD in the germline V gene. The CDR3 is 13 amino acids. The V end was cut by 11 bases, the J end by 8 bases, with 19 bases between. The CDR3 DNA reads TGTGCCTTCGGGGGGCTAGCGAGGGATGAGCAGTTCTTC. Protein product: CAFGGLARDEQFF.

This clone was seen only once. V is TRBV7-2 and J is TRBJ2-5, with D possibly being TRBD1 (6 bases). Per germline, CDR1 SGHTA and CDR2 FQGNSA. Deletions cut 5 bases from V and 4 bases from J, with 17 bases between. The CDR3 is 15 residues long. The CDR3 here is CASSRYRVLGETQYF. The CDR3 coding sequence is TGTGCCAGCAGCCGCTACAGGGTTTTAGGAGAGACCCAGTACTTC.

The chain joins TRBV4-2 to TRBJ2-7; D gene uncertain. V was pared by 1 base and J by 3 bases, with 4 bases between. CDR1 is LGHNA, CDR2 YNFKEQ, per germline. This CDR3 is built from 12 residues. In DNA, the CDR3 is TGTGCCAGCAGCCAAGCTGGCTACGAGCAGTACTTC. Its translation: CASSQAGYEQYF.

A single count supports this clone. J is TRBJ1-2 and V is TRBV5-6, with 9 bases aligning to TRBD1. CDR1 is SGHDT, CDR2 YYEEEE, per germline. Losses at the gene ends were 2 bases for V and 6 bases for J; bases not matched to a gene: 2. The CDR3 runs 13 residues. The CDR3 protein is CASSFRQGDGYTF. CDR3 DNA sequence: TGTGCCAGCAGCTTTCGACAGGGGGATGGCTACACCTTC. Variable domain in full (rest from reference TRBV5-6 and TRBJ1-2): DAGVTQSPTHLIKTRGQQVTLRCSPKSGHDTVSWYQQALGQGPQFIFQYYEEEERQRGNFPDRFSGHQFPNYSSELNVNALLLGDSALYLCASSFRQGDGYTFGSGTRLTVV.

This chain joins TRBV5-6 and TRBJ1-1; possible D gene TRBD1, 6 bases. The germline V gene encodes CDR1 SGHDT and CDR2 YYEEEE. Trimming took off 4 bases at V and 4 bases at J, with 20 bases between the two ends. The CDR3 sequence is 16 residues long. The CDR3 region is CASSRRGGAGGTEAFF. CDR3 sequence (DNA): TGTGCCAGCAGCCGGCGGGGGGGCGCGGGCGGCACTGAAGCTTTCTTT.

The chain links TRBV7-2 to TRBJ2-3; 8 bases are shared with TRBD1. This CDR3 contains 13 residues. CDR1 is SGHTA and CDR2 is FQGNSA in the germline V gene. Germline trimming cut 6 bases from V and 1 base from J; bases unmatched to any gene: 0. CDR3 DNA: TGTGCCAGCAGGGGACAGGGCACAGATACGCAGTATTTT. Translation gives CASRGQGTDTQYF.

This chain uses TRBV27 with TRBJ2-2; D unclear. The V end lost 3 bases, the J end lost 2 bases, and 10 bases lay between the germline ends. The CDR3 is made up of 15 amino acids. In germline, CDR1 is MNHEY, CDR2 SMNVEV (reference sequence). The CDR3 DNA reads TGTGCCAGCAGTTTGGGGTTAGTTAACACCGGGGAGCTGTTTTTT. This sequence encodes CASSLGLVNTGELFF.

The chain couples TRBV28 to TRBJ2-6; no clear D gene. Germline V lookup: CDR1 MDHEN, CDR2 SYDVKM. This CDR3 spans 13 amino acids. Trimming stripped 10 bases from V and 3 bases from J, with 10 bases between. This chain's CDR3 is CATAVGGANVLTF. The DNA for the CDR3 is TGTGCCACCGCGGTAGGTGGGGCCAACGTCCTGACTTTC.

V gene TRBV11-2 combines with J gene TRBJ1-2; possible D gene TRBD1, 5 bases. The CDR3 has 15 amino acids. Trimming cost V 0 bases and J 8 bases, with 16 bases left between them. Per germline, CDR1 SGHAT and CDR2 FQNNGV. CDR3 sequence (DNA): TGTGCCAGCAGCTTAGAACCGACAGCGGCGAACGGCTACACCTTC. Translation: CASSLEPTAANGYTF.